What follows are 13 T cell receptor beta chains derived from one specimen sequenced in a study of CD8+CD57+ T cells in acquired aplastic anemia. In patients chosen for sequencing, flow cytometry had shown CD8+CD57+ cell expansion. Genomic DNA acted as the template from which TCR beta VDJ combination and CDR3 sequence profiling were carried out. TCRdb reprocessed the reads with MiXCR, giving one entry per CDR3 protein. The data hold roughly 250,000 distinct CDR3 sequences, with approximately 80% observed a single time. Sequencing was carried out using sorted CD4+, CD8+, or CD8+CD57+ T cells (not recorded which) from PBMCs. These TCRs come from a human donor with aplastic anemia.

With respect to this clonotype: A much larger clonotype is one base distant, so this may be a read error. The chain is built from TRBV5-5 and TRBJ2-6; 7 bases line up with TRBD1. The CDR3 contains 16 residues. With 0 bases clipped from V and 4 bases from J, the junction kept 4 bases outside the gene matches. CDR1 SGHKS and CDR2 YYEKEE come from the germline V gene (reference sequence). CDR3 region: CASSLDRGDGANVLTF. The CDR3 DNA is TGTGCCAGCAGCTTGGACAGGGGCGACGGGGCCAACGTCCTGACTTTC.

The chain is built from TRBV7-9 and TRBJ2-7; D unclear. The CDR3 covers 18 residues. From germline, CDR1 is SEHNR and CDR2 FQNEAQ (reference sequence). Trimming shortened V by 5 bases and J by 2 bases, and 25 bases separated the two germline ends. In DNA form, the CDR3 reads TGTGCCAGCAGCCTTCATCCAGAGACCCAAGCCCTCCCCTACGAGCAGTACGTC. Protein: CASSLHPETQALPYEQYV.

With regard to this clonotype: No conserved phenylalanine or tryptophan is present at the end of the CDR3, so a read error is the likely explanation. The limits of the CDR3 on the DNA are not certain, so only TCRdb's listed CDR3 is given. The chain carries TRBV2 and TRBJ2-1; TRBD1, the table's D call, was not compared with the DNA. Inclusive of both ends, the CDR3 amounts to 15 amino acids. Germline values: CDR1 SNHLY, CDR2 FYNNEI. Here the CDR3 reads CASSDGTGAMSPQLL.

This clonotype showed up just once. The CDR3 carries no conserved terminal phenylalanine or tryptophan, so it likely arises from a read error. The DNA is omitted, as the CDR3 cannot be located on it reliably, and the CDR3 follows TCRdb's listing. This chain links TRBV2 with TRBJ2-1; TRBD2, as called in the table, went unchecked against the DNA. Looked up from germline, CDR1 is SNHLY and CDR2 is FYNNEI. Counting both end residues, the CDR3 totals 15 amino acids. The CDR3 protein is CASSQDLANKNEQFG.

The rearrangement uses TRBV7-2 and TRBJ2-6; D might be TRBD2 (7 bases). V lost 2 bases and J lost 11, with 22 bases in between. In germline, CDR1 is SGHTA, CDR2 FQGNSA. This CDR3 is 17 amino acids long. The CDR3 spells CASSLTGGAAYGYVLTF. The DNA of the CDR3 is TGTGCCAGCAGCTTAACGGGGGGCGCCGCCTATGGCTACGTCCTGACTTTC.

In the case of this clonotype: As the CDR3 is not closed by the conserved phenylalanine or tryptophan, this likely results from a read error. No DNA is shown, since the ends of the CDR3 on it are uncertain; the CDR3 is the one TCRdb lists. V usage is TRBV7-9 and J usage is TRBJ2-3; the table's D call TRBD2 went unverified against the DNA. Germline V gene sequence: CDR1 SEHNR, CDR2 FQNEAQ (reference sequence). From its first to its last residue, the CDR3 has 13 amino acids. This chain's CDR3 is CASSYQRSGTNDE.

The gene calls are TRBV7-2 and TRBJ2-3; tentatively, D is TRBD2 (7 bases). The V end lost 2 bases, the J end lost 3 bases, and 12 bases lay between the germline ends. The germline gives CDR1 SGHTA, CDR2 FQGNSA. The CDR3 length is 15 residues. CDR3 coding DNA: TGTGCCAGCAGCTTAAGGGGGGGCGGAACAGATACGCAGTATTTT. Residues: CASSLRGGGTDTQYF.

This clonotype turned up a few times. J is TRBJ1-6 and V is TRBV19, with 8 bases fitting TRBD1. The CDR3 runs 15 residues. Germline V CDR1 and CDR2: LNHDA, SQIVND (reference sequence). J gave up 6 bases and V 10 bases, and 11 bases lay outside the gene matches. DNA of the CDR3: TGTGCCACCATGGACAGGGCGCTCCTTAATTCACCCCTCCACTTT. Its protein is CATMDRALLNSPLHF.

The chain couples TRBV7-3 to TRBJ1-5; possibly TRBD1 for D (5 bases). Trimming removed 5 bases at V and 16 bases at J, with 27 bases between. Germline lookup yields CDR1 SGHTA and CDR2 FQGTGA. CDR3 length equals 15 residues. The CDR3 DNA follows: TGTGCCAGCAGCGTAGGGACCGCCCGAAAACAGCTTTCCCATTTT. This translates into CASSVGTARKQLSHF.

With regard to this clonotype: Lacking the conserved final phenylalanine or tryptophan, this CDR3 likely reflects a read error. Because the CDR3's place on the DNA is in doubt, the DNA is left out and the CDR3 is given as listed by TCRdb. The chain links TRBV2 to TRBJ2-1; the D call in the table, TRBD1, was not verified against the DNA. Ends included, the CDR3 has 16 residues. Germline V gives CDR1 SNHLY, CDR2 FYNNEI. The CDR3 sequence is CASSQGGGNGQDVESC.

As concerns this clonotype: The CDR3 ends on some other residue instead of the conserved phenylalanine or tryptophan, so this is likely a read error. The DNA is omitted, as the CDR3 cannot be located on it reliably, and the CDR3 follows TCRdb's listing. The chain joins TRBV7-2 to TRBJ2-3; the D call TRBD1 from the table was never checked on the DNA. The CDR3 is 13 residues long, counting both termini. Germline CDR1 reads SGHTA; CDR2 reads FQGNSA. The CDR3 loop reads CASSSGLNEQYVG.

The chain recombines TRBV9 with TRBJ2-1, with 9 positions matching TRBD2. Germline V lookup: CDR1 SGDLS, CDR2 YYNGEE. V trimming: 0 bases; J trimming: 9 bases; junction bases outside the gene matches: 10. The CDR3 is 16 amino acids. The CDR3 loop reads CASSVERSGGCVEQFF. CDR3 sequence (DNA): TGTGCCAGCAGCGTAGAAAGAAGCGGGGGGTGCGTTGAGCAGTTCTTC.

Concerning this clonotype itself: In this CDR3 the conserved last residue, phenylalanine or tryptophan, is missing, so a read error is likely. Because the CDR3's place on the DNA is in doubt, the DNA is left out and the CDR3 is given as listed by TCRdb. V and J are TRBV7-8 and TRBJ2-3; the table's D call, TRBD2, was not checked against the DNA. CDR1 is SGHVS and CDR2 is FQNEAQ in the germline V gene. The CDR3 contains 13 residues when both ends are counted. CDR3 region: CASRFGGGPATHY.